This TCR beta chain stems from a study of T cells after yellow fever vaccination. Overall study context: Each low-cell-number fraction was prepared by means of SMART-Seq v4 Ultra Low Input.

This clonotype appeared many times. Its specificity is unknown. Each CDR3 protein is one row after TCRdb ran MiXCR on the 5' RACE reads. The sample has about 120,000 distinct CDR3 sequences, 7.2% seen once; the top ten hold approximately 2.7%. CDR1 and CDR2 from the germline V gene are SGHRS and YFSETQ. With 0 bases removed from V and 2 bases from J, the gap between germline ends came to 17 bases. CDR3 length: 17 residues. Study findings and constraints: Overlap between CD4 and CD8 compartments was detected for a small share of clonotypes. Most clones from primary vaccination were detected again post-booster (just over 95% CD4, about 88% CD8).

The specimen comprised CD4+ T cells sorted from PBMCs, sampled 35 to 50 days after the first yellow fever vaccination. This chain links TRBV5-1 with TRBJ1-1; D call uncertain. This TCR was recovered from a man in his late teens or twenties who received the YFV17D yellow fever vaccine. CDR3 sequence (DNA): TGCGCCAGCAGCTTGGCGGGAACGGGGTCCCTTAACACTGAAGCTTTCTTT. It specifies CASSLAGTGSLNTEAFF.